Listed below are T cell receptor beta chains from one sample, sequenced in a study of CD8 T cells in ankylosing spondylitis. TCRdb processed the 5' RACE reads anew with MiXCR; each CDR3 protein has one entry. Of 200,000 to 250,000 distinct CDR3 sequences in the sample, 5.5% to 7.5% were seen once. The sequenced sample consisted of blood, either unsorted or a sorted T cell fraction (not recorded which). The receptors derive from a male donor with ankylosing spondylitis. Both conserved end residues are part of each CDR3. The D gene is left open where the match is weak. For some rows the clone size is stated as once, few or many, or as a class when expanded; others skip it.

clone_size j_call d_call v_call cdr3_nt cdr3_aa
many TRBJ1-6 - TRBV20-1 TGCAGTGCTTCCCGGGGCGGTCCTAATCATTCACCCCTCCACTTT CSASRGGPNHSPLHF
many TRBJ2-7 - TRBV7-8 TGTGCCAGCAGCTTAGCGCAAACGAAGCAGTACTTC CASSLAQTKQYF
many TRBJ2-1 TRBD2 TRBV6-1 TGTGCCAGCAGTGTAAGACGGGGGGCCTACAATGAGCAGTTCTTC CASSVRRGAYNEQFF
many TRBJ2-7 - TRBV6-2/TRBV6-3 TGTGCCAGCAGTTACGGCGTGGGGGCTTGGGAGCAGTACTTC CASSYGVGAWEQYF
- TRBJ1-1 - TRBV6-2/TRBV6-3 TGTGCCAGCAGTTACACCTCAAACTTGAACACTGAAGCTTTCTTT CASSYTSNLNTEAFF
- TRBJ2-7 - TRBV4-3 TGCGCCAGCAGCCAACAAAGCCCCGGATACTCCTACGAGCAGTACTTC CASSQQSPGYSYEQYF
few TRBJ2-3 - TRBV7-9 TGTGCCAGCAGCCCAGGAGGGCCCCTCGTGGCAGATACGCAGTATTTT CASSPGGPLVADTQYF
many TRBJ2-2 - TRBV6-2/TRBV6-3 TGTGCCAGCATCTCATACACCGGGGAGCTGTTTTTT CASISYTGELFF
many TRBJ1-2 - TRBV7-8 TGTGCCAGCAGCCTCAGGGACCACTATGGCTACACCTTC CASSLRDHYGYTF
many TRBJ1-2 - TRBV29-1 TGCAGCGTTGAAGATCGGTTGGGCCCTTGGGGGTATGGCTACACCTTC CSVEDRLGPWGYGYTF
many TRBJ2-5 TRBD1 TRBV7-8 TGTGCCAGCAGCTTCCCCGGACAGGGAGAGACCCAGTACTTC CASSFPGQGETQYF
few TRBJ2-5 - TRBV19 TGTGCCAGTAGTGCTGACGTGGTACAAGAGACCCAGTACTTC CASSADVVQETQYF
few TRBJ1-2 - TRBV29-1 TGCAGCGTTGAAGGTTTCGATGAGGAGGGTTCCTATGGCTACACCTTC CSVEGFDEEGSYGYTF
many TRBJ1-2 - TRBV28 TGTGCCAGCAGTTTATGGGCAGGTACTAACTATGGCTACACCTTC CASSLWAGTNYGYTF
many TRBJ2-7 TRBD1 TRBV6-5 TGTGCCAGCAGTTACAACACGGGACAGGGGACCTACGAGCAGTACTTC CASSYNTGQGTYEQYF
many TRBJ2-1 TRBD1 TRBV11-2 TGTGCCAGCAGCTCGGACAGGGGTAGGCATGAGCAGTTCTTC CASSSDRGRHEQFF
- TRBJ2-1 TRBD1 TRBV7-3 TGTGCCAGCAGCCTTGGACAGGGAACCCACAATGAGCAGTTCTTC CASSLGQGTHNEQFF
many TRBJ1-2 - TRBV27 TGTGCCAGCAGTTCCTCAGACATCTATGGCTACACCTTC CASSSSDIYGYTF
many TRBJ2-3 - TRBV7-2 TGTGCCAGCAGCTTTTTGCGGAGAAACACAGATACGCAGTATTTT CASSFLRRNTDTQYF
many TRBJ2-1 TRBD2 TRBV3-1 TGTGCCAGCAGCCCTAGCGGGAGAAACCACAATGAGCAGTTCTTC CASSPSGRNHNEQFF
- TRBJ2-5 - TRBV6-2/TRBV6-3 TGTGCCAGCAGCCGGACAGCGCACCAAGAGACCCAGTACTTC CASSRTAHQETQYF
many TRBJ1-5 - TRBV6-2/TRBV6-3 TGTGCCAGCAGGTACAGGCTCCCGAATCAGCCCCAGCATTTT CASRYRLPNQPQHF
many TRBJ1-1 - TRBV7-3 TGTGCCAGCAGCTTCGGGGCGAGGACTGAAGCTTTCTTT CASSFGARTEAFF
- TRBJ2-7 - TRBV10-1 TGCGCCAGCAGGGGGGAGGCGTACGAGCAGTACTTC CASRGEAYEQYF
many TRBJ2-5 - TRBV7-9 TGTGCCAGCAGAGGACCAGGGATCTTAGAGACCCAGTACTTC CASRGPGILETQYF
many TRBJ1-2 TRBD1 TRBV12-3/TRBV12-4 TGTGCCACCCCGGACAGGGGAATGGGCTACACCTTC CATPDRGMGYTF
many TRBJ1-5 - TRBV7-2 TGTGCCAGCAGCTTAGCCACACTGGCAGGCAATCAGCCCCAGCATTTT CASSLATLAGNQPQHF
many TRBJ2-7 TRBD2 TRBV6-1 TGTGCCAGCACCGGACTAGCGGGCGACTCCTACGAGCAGTACTTC CASTGLAGDSYEQYF
many TRBJ2-1 TRBD1 TRBV7-9 TGTGCCAGCAGCTTGCCGGGACAGGGGCAGTTCTTC CASSLPGQGQFF
many TRBJ1-1 TRBD1 TRBV19 TGTGCCAGTAGTAACCCGGGACAGGCTAACACTGAAGCTTTCTTT CASSNPGQANTEAFF
many TRBJ2-1 - TRBV20-1 TGCAGTGCTAGAGATCGCCAGGGCAGGTACAATGAGCAGTTCTTC CSARDRQGRYNEQFF
many TRBJ1-1 - TRBV7-9 TGTGCCAGCACCCCCTTTACGAACACTGAAGCTTTCTTT CASTPFTNTEAFF
- TRBJ2-7 - TRBV6-5 TGTGCCAGCAGTTACCACAGATACTACGAGCAGTACTTC CASSYHRYYEQYF